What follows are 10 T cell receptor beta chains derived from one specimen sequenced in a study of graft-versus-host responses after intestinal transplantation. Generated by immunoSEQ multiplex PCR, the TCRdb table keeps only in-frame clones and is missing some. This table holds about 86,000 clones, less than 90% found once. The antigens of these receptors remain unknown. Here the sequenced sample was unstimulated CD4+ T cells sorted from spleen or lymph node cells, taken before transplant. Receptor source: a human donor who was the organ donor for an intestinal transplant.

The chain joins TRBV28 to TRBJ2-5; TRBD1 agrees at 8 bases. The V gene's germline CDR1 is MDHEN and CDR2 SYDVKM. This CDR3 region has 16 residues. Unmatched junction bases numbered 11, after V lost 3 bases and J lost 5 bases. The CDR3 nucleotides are TGTGCCAGCAGTTTCCCGTCAGGGGGCGTTCGGGAGACCCAGTACTTC. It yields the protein CASSFPSGGVRETQYF.

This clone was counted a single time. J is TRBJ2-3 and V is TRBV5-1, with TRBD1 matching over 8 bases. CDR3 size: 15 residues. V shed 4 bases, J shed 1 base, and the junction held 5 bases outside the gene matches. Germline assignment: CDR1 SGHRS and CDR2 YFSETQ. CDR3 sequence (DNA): TGCGCCAGCAGCCCACAGACAGGGGGCACAGATACGCAGTATTTT. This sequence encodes CASSPQTGGTDTQYF.

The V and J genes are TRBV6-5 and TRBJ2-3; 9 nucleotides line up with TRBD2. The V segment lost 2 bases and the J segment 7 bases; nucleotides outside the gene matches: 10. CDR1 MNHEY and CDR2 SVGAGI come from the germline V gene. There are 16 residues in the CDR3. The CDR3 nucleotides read TGTGCCAGCAGTTACGTGTCTAGCGGGAAGCAAAATACGCAGTATTTT. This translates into CASSYVSSGKQNTQYF.

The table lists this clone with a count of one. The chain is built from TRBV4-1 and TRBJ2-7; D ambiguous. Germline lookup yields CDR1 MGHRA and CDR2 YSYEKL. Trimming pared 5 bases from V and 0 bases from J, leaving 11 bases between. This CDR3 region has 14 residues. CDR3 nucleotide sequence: TGCGCCAGCAGCGACTCTAGTGTCTCCTACGAGCAGTACTTC. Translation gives CASSDSSVSYEQYF.

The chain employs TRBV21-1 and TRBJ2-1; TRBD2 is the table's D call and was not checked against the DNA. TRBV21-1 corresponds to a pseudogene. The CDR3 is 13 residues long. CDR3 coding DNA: TGTGCCACCCTAGCGGGAGGTACCGATGAGCAGTTCTTC. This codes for CATLAGGTDEQFF.

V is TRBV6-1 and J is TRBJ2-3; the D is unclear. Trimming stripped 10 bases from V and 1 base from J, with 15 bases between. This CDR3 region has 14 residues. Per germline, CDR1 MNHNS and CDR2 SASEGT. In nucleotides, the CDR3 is TGTGCCACTCACTCGGGTAGTGGCACAGATACGCAGTATTTT. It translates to CATHSGSGTDTQYF.

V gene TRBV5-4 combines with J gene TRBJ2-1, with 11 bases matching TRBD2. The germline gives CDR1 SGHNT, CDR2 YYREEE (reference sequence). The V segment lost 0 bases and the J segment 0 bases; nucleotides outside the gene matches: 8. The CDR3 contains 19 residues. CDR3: CASSLAASGGPGSYNEQFF. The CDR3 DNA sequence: TGTGCCAGCAGCTTGGCGGCTAGCGGGGGGCCCGGCTCCTACAATGAGCAGTTCTTC. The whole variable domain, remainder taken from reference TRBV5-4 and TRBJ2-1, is ETGVTQSPTHLIKTRGQQVTLRCSSQSGHNTVSWYQQALGQGPQFIFQYYREEENGRGNFPPRFSGLQFPNYSSELNVNALELDDSALYLCASSLAASGGPGSYNEQFFGPGTRLTVL.

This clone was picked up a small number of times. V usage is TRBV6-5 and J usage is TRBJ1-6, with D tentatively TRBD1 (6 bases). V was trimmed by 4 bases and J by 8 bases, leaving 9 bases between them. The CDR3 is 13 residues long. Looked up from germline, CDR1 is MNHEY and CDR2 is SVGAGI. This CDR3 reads CASSSYRDSPLHF. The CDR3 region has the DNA TGTGCCAGCAGTTCTTACAGGGATTCACCCCTCCACTTT.

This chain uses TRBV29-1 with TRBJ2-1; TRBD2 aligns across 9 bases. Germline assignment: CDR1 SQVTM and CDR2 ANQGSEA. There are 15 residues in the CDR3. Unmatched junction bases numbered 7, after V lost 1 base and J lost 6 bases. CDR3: CSVEVVGSGSNEQFF. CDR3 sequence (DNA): TGCAGCGTTGAAGTGGTCGGTAGCGGGAGCAATGAGCAGTTCTTC.

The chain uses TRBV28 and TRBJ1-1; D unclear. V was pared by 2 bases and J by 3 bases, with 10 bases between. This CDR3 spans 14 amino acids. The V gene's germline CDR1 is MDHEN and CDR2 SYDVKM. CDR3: CASSLEGAYTEAFF. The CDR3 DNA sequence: TGTGCCAGCAGTTTAGAGGGAGCCTACACTGAAGCTTTCTTT.